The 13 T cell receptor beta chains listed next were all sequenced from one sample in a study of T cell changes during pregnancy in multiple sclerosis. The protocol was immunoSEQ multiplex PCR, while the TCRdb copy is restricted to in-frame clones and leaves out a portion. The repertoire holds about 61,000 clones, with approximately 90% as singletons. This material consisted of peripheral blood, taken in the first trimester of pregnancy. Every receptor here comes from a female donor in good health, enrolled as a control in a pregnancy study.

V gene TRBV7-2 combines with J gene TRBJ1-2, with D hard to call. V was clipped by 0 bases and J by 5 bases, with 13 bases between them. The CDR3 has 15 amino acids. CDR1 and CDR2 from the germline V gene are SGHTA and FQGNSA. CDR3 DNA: TGTGCCAGCAGCTTAGCGTCTGGGCAGCGGTATGGCTACACCTTC. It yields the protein CASSLASGQRYGYTF.

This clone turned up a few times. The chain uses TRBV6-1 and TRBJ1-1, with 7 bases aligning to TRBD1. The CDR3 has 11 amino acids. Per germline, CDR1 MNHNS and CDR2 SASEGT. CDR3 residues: CAGQSNTEAFF. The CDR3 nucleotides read TGTGCGGGACAGTCGAACACTGAAGCTTTCTTT.

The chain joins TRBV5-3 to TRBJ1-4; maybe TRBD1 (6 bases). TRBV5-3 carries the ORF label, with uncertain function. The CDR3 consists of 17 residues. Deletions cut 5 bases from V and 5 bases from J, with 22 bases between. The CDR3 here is CARRNRVTGNVNEKLFF. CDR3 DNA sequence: TGTGCCAGAAGGAACAGGGTCACTGGAAACGTAAATGAAAAACTGTTTTTT.

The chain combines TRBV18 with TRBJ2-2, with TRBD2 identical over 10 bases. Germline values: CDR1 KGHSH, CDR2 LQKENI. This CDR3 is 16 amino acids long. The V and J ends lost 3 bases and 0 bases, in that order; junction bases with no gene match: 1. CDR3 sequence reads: CASSPSGGANTGELFF. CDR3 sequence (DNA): TGTGCCAGCTCACCGAGCGGGGGGGCGAACACCGGGGAGCTGTTTTTT.

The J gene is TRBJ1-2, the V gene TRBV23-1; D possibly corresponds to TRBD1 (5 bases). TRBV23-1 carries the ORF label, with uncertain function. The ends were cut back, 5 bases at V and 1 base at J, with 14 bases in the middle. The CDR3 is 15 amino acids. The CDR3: CASSGHRSINYGYTF. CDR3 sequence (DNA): TGCGCCAGCAGTGGACACCGATCTATTAACTATGGCTACACCTTC.

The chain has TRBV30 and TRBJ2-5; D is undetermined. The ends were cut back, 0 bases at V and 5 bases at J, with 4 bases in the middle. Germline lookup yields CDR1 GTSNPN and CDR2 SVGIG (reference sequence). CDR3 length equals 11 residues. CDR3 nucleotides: TGTGCCTGGAGTGTTCGGGAGACCCAGTACTTC. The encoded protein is CAWSVRETQYF.

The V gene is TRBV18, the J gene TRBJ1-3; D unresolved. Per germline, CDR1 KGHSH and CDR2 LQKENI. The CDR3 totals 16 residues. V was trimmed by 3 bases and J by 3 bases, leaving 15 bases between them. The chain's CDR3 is CASSPPQLGHGNTIYF. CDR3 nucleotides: TGTGCCAGCTCACCGCCACAGCTGGGCCATGGAAACACCATATATTTT. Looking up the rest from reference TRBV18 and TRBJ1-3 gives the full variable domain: NAGVMQNPRHLVRRRGQEARLRCSPMKGHSHVYWYRQLPEEGLKFMVYLQKENIIDESGMPKERFSAEFPKEGPSILRIQQVVRGDSAAYFCASSPPQLGHGNTIYFGEGSWLTVV.

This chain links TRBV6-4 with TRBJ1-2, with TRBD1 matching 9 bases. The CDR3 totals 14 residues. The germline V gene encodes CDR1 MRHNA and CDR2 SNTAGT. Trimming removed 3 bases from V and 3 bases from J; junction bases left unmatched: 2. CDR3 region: CASSEGTGHYGYTF. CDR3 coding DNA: TGTGCCAGCAGTGAAGGGACAGGGCACTATGGCTACACCTTC.

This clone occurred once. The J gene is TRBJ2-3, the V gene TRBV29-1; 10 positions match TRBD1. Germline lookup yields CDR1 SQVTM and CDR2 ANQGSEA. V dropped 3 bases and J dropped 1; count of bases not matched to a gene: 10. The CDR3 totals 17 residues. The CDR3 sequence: CSVDRDRGLYGTDTQYF. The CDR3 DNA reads TGCAGCGTTGATAGGGACAGGGGTTTGTACGGCACAGATACGCAGTATTTT.

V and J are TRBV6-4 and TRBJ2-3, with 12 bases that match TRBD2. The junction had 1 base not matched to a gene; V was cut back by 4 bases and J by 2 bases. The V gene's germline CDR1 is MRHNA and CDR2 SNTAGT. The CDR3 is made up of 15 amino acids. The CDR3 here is CASSASGGATDTQYF. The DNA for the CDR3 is TGTGCCAGCAGTGCTAGCGGGGGGGCCACAGATACGCAGTATTTT.

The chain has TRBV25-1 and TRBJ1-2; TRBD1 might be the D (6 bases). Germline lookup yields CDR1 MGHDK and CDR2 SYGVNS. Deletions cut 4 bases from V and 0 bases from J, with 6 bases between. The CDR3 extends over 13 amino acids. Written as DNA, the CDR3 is TGTGCCAGCAGTGGGGACACTAACTATGGCTACACCTTC. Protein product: CASSGDTNYGYTF.

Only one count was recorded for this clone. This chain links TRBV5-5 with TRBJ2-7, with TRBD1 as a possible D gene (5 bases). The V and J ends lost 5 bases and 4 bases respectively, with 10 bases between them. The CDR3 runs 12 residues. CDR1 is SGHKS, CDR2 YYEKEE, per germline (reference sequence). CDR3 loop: CASSRQQYEQYF. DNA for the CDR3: TGTGCCAGCAGTCGACAGCAATACGAGCAGTACTTC.

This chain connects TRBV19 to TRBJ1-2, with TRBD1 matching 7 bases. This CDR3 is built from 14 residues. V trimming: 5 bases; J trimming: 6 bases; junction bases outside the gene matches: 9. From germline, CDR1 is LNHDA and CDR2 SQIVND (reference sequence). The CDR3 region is CASSPTGLLDGYTF. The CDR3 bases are TGTGCCAGTAGTCCGACAGGGCTTCTTGATGGCTACACCTTC.